These 4 T cell receptor beta chains share one sample of origin, sequenced in a study of blood T cell repertoires in COVID-19. Libraries were prepared by immunoSEQ multiplex PCR; TCRdb keeps only in-frame clonotypes and omits some of them. The profile shows 150,000 to 200,000 clones, approximately 88% of them singletons. Sequencing was carried out using peripheral blood. These TCRs come from a woman aged 25 to 45 with acute or convalescent COVID-19.

This chain uses TRBV5-1 with TRBJ2-6, with D perhaps TRBD1 (5 bases). The CDR3 extends over 15 amino acids. The V and J ends lost 1 base and 2 bases respectively, with 7 bases between them. The germline V gene has CDR1 SGHRS and CDR2 YFSETQ. CDR3 sequence reads: CASSLLGPGANVLTF. CDR3 nucleotide sequence: TGCGCCAGCAGCTTGTTGGGGCCTGGGGCCAACGTCCTGACTTTC.

This rearrangement joins TRBV5-1 to TRBJ2-5, with D possibly TRBD2 on 6 matching bases. Germline values: CDR1 SGHRS, CDR2 YFSETQ. Trimming took 0 bases from V and 2 from J, leaving 8 bases between them. The CDR3 is made up of 14 amino acids. In DNA, the CDR3 is TGCGCCAGCAGCTTGGTGGGGACTCAAGAGACCCAGTACTTC. Translation: CASSLVGTQETQYF.

The rearrangement links TRBV7-9 to TRBJ1-1; tentative D call: TRBD1 (5 bases). Germline V gene data show CDR1 as SEHNR and CDR2 as FQNEAQ (reference sequence). CDR3 length: 14 residues. The V and J ends lost 8 bases and 4 bases respectively, with 17 bases between them. The CDR3 here is CASEDGGRSTEAFF. The DNA for the CDR3 is TGTGCCAGCGAGGACGGGGGTCGAAGCACTGAAGCTTTCTTT.

The chain employs TRBV7-8 and TRBJ1-5; D is undetermined. CDR1 is SGHVS and CDR2 is FQNEAQ in the germline V gene. The CDR3 is 13 amino acids. Deletions cut 7 bases from V and 2 bases from J, with 9 bases between. CDR3 sequence reads: CASTDRGNQPQHF. The CDR3 DNA is TGTGCCAGCACCGACCGGGGCAATCAGCCCCAGCATTTT.